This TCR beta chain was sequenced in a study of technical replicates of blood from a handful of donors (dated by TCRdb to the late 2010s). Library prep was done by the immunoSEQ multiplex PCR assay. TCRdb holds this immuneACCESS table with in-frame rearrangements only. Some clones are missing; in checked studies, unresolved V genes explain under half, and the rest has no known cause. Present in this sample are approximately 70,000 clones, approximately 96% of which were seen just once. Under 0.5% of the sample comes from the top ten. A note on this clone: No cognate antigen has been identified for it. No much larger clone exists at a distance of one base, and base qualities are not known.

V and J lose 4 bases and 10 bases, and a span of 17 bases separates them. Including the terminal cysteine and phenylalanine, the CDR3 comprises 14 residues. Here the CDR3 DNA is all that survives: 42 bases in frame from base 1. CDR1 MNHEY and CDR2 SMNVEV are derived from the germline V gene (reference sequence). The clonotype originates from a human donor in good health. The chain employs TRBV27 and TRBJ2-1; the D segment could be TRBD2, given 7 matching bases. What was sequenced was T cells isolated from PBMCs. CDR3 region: CASSSLGGLWEQFF. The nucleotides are TGTGCCAGCAGTTCGCTGGGGGGGCTCTGGGAGCAGTTCTTC.